The 3 T cell receptor beta chains presented below share a single source sample, sequenced in a study of cytomegalovirus exposure and HLA in healthy donors. The study ran its PCR with 60 Vbeta and 13 Jbeta primers. Profiled with immunoSEQ multiplex PCR; TCRdb holds only in-frame clones, not every one. The sample contains over 70,000 clones, about 80% of which appear only once. Material for sequencing was PBMCs. These receptor sequences come from a woman in her forties or fifties in good health and CMV-seropositive.

J is TRBJ2-2 and V is TRBV5-1; 8 bases are a match to TRBD1. Germline V gene sequence: CDR1 SGHRS, CDR2 YFSETQ. The CDR3 length is 15 residues. Trimming took 4 bases from V and 3 from J; bases not matched to a gene: 5. Here the CDR3 DNA reads TGCGCCAGCAGCGGGGACAGGACCTACACCGGGGAGCTGTTTTTT. This gives the protein CASSGDRTYTGELFF.

The V gene is TRBV5-6, the J gene TRBJ1-1; D call uncertain. Germline lookup yields CDR1 SGHDT and CDR2 YYEEEE. Trimming took 1 base from V and 1 from J, leaving 2 bases between them. The CDR3 covers 12 residues. The CDR3 loop reads CASSLQNTEAFF. DNA of the CDR3: TGTGCCAGCAGCTTGCAGAACACTGAAGCTTTCTTT.

The gene calls are TRBV27 and TRBJ2-1; D is unclear. CDR1 is MNHEY and CDR2 is SMNVEV in the germline V gene (reference sequence). The CDR3 sequence is 16 residues long. The V end was cut by 3 bases, the J end by 6 bases, with 18 bases between. The CDR3 region has the DNA TGTGCCAGCAGTTTGTCTGAGGTCCTCCTACGCAATGAGCAGTTCTTC. This gives the protein CASSLSEVLLRNEQFF.